This TCR beta chain was sequenced for a study of blood T cell repertoires in COVID-19. As for the study in general: Italy, Spain and the United States were the sources of the convalescent and acute COVID-19 samples. PBMCs, B-cell-depleted T cells, or T cells were the source of the cDNA or gDNA that made up the material.

CDR3 length equals 15 residues. V was trimmed by 5 bases and J by 6 bases, leaving 17 bases between them. CDR1 is SGHVS, CDR2 FQNEAQ, per germline. In the original analysis: Nucleated cell number was recorded as an estimate derived from reference gene primer amplification. Profiling relied on immunoSEQ multiplex PCR, and the TCRdb table lists in-frame clones only, not all of them. Clone size and V and J calls were adopted from that table, with D and trimming inferred from the DNA. The data hold some 130,000 clones, with roughly 86% observed a single time. This receptor was taken from a human donor in a cohort sampled during active COVID-19. The sample taken for sequencing was peripheral blood. The chain recombines TRBV7-8 with TRBJ2-1; a weak D match, TRBD2 (6 bases). CDR3 in DNA: TGTGCCAGCAGCAATGCCCTTGGGGGAGGCAATGAGCAGTTCTTC. As protein: CASSNALGGGNEQFF.